These 17 T cell receptor beta chains were sequenced from one sample in a study of neurological immune-mediated disorders. TCRdb reprocessed the 5' RACE reads with MiXCR, giving one entry per CDR3 protein. The sample includes 50,000 or so distinct CDR3 sequences, approximately 14% seen only once; the top ten take roughly 4.3%. Time point: longitudinal time-point 2. The specimen sequenced was PBMCs. These receptors all come from a male donor with HTLV-1-associated myelopathy (HAM/TSP).

In its sample, this clonotype was seen many times. The chain recombines TRBV4-3 with TRBJ2-1, with D perhaps TRBD1 (6 bases). Germline-derived CDR1 and CDR2 are LGHNA and YSLEER. This CDR3 is 16 amino acids long. V lost 1 base, J lost 8 bases, and 18 bases lay in between. CDR3 residues: CASSQVRIRRGDEQFF. For the CDR3, the DNA is TGCGCCAGCAGCCAAGTAAGAATCCGCAGGGGCGATGAGCAGTTCTTC.

Ten or more counts support this clonotype. The chain combines TRBV5-6 with TRBJ1-1; a possible D gene is TRBD1 (6 bases). The CDR3 sequence is 12 residues long. The germline gives CDR1 SGHDT, CDR2 YYEEEE. Trimming removed 2 bases from V and 11 bases from J, with 13 bases in between. CDR3 nucleotides: TGTGCCAGCAGCTTCGGGACACCTGGGGCTTTCTTT. Translated, it gives CASSFGTPGAFF.

This clonotype has a count of ten or more. V gene TRBV20-1 combines with J gene TRBJ1-3; D not certain. Germline V gives CDR1 DFQATT, CDR2 SNEGSKA (reference sequence). V was clipped by 6 bases and J by 0 bases, with 9 bases between them. This CDR3 has 13 residues. This CDR3 is CSAAPDSGNTIYF. The DNA for the CDR3 is TGCAGTGCGGCCCCAGACTCTGGAAACACCATATATTTT.

This clonotype occurred many times. The chain couples TRBV5-1 to TRBJ1-1; D is undetermined. Germline CDR1 and CDR2: SGHRS and YFSETQ. V shed 0 bases and J shed 0 bases, with 9 bases lying between them. This CDR3 is built from 15 residues. The CDR3 sequence is CASSLGHPLNTEAFF. CDR3 DNA: TGCGCCAGCAGCTTGGGGCACCCCCTGAACACTGAAGCTTTCTTT.

This clonotype was seen more than once but under ten times. V and J are TRBV5-1 and TRBJ1-6; 7 bases agree with TRBD1. The CDR3 runs 16 residues. After removal of 4 bases from V and 4 bases from J, the junction contained 8 bases not matched to a gene. Germline CDR1 SGHRS, CDR2 YFSETQ. In DNA form, the CDR3 reads TGCGCCAGCAGCCGAGACAGGGAAATATATAATTCACCCCTCCACTTT. It encodes CASSRDREIYNSPLHF.

The chain is built from TRBV4-3 and TRBJ2-6; 16 bases are a match to TRBD2. The CDR3 sequence is 19 residues long. The junction had 7 bases not matched to a gene; V was cut back by 4 bases and J by 4 bases. Germline CDR1 and CDR2: LGHNA and YSLEER. The CDR3 reads CASSLGTSGGAYGANVLTF. CDR3 nucleotides: TGCGCCAGCAGCCTAGGGACTAGCGGGGGGGCATACGGGGCCAACGTCCTGACTTTC.

The table lists this clonotype with many counts. The J gene is TRBJ2-5, the V gene TRBV2; D not certain. With 6 bases removed from V and 4 bases from J, the gap between germline ends came to 6 bases. The CDR3 is made up of 11 amino acids. Germline assignment: CDR1 SNHLY and CDR2 FYNNEI. The CDR3 protein is CASSISETQYF. The CDR3 DNA reads TGTGCCAGCAGCATTTCAGAGACCCAGTACTTC.

This clonotype was seen at least ten times. The chain employs TRBV4-3 and TRBJ1-5, with a possible D match to TRBD1 (5 bases). The germline V gene has CDR1 LGHNA and CDR2 YSLEER. Deletions cut 0 bases from V and 6 bases from J, with 12 bases between. The length of the CDR3 is 15 residues. The CDR3: CASSQDWQGPQPQHF. As DNA, the CDR3 is TGCGCCAGCAGCCAAGATTGGCAGGGTCCTCAGCCCCAGCATTTT.

In its sample, this clonotype was seen many times. This chain joins TRBV24-1 and TRBJ1-1, with a weak D call TRBD1 (5 bases). Trimming took off 9 bases at V and 2 bases at J, with 6 bases between the two ends. The CDR3 contains 11 residues. CDR1 and CDR2 from the germline V gene are KGHDR and SFDVKD. In DNA, the CDR3 is TGTGCCACCCGGGGCAACACTGAAGCTTTCTTT. Translated: CATRGNTEAFF.

This clonotype was counted many times. The rearrangement links TRBV9 to TRBJ2-3; D call uncertain. Germline CDR1 SGDLS, CDR2 YYNGEE. The CDR3 spans 14 residues. The V end lost 0 bases, the J end lost 1 base, and 6 bases lay between the germline ends. In DNA, the CDR3 is TGTGCCAGCAGCGTAGGCCTGGGCACAGATACGCAGTATTTT. Translating it yields CASSVGLGTDTQYF.

This clonotype was picked up many times. J is TRBJ2-2 and V is TRBV11-2, with TRBD1 matching 8 bases. V dropped 5 bases and J dropped 1; count of bases not matched to a gene: 9. The CDR3 covers 17 residues. The germline V gene encodes CDR1 SGHAT and CDR2 FQNNGV. The CDR3 sequence is CASSRHGQGGNTGELFF. Written as DNA, the CDR3 is TGTGCCAGCAGCCGCCACGGACAGGGAGGGAACACCGGGGAGCTGTTTTTT.

This clonotype was recorded many times. The rearrangement links TRBV20-1 to TRBJ2-7; 9 nucleotides line up with TRBD2. V lost 5 bases to trimming and J lost 1 base; unmatched junction nucleotides: 3. The CDR3 is made up of 13 amino acids. Germline loops: CDR1 DFQATT, CDR2 SNEGSKA (reference sequence). DNA for the CDR3: TGCAGTGCTCCTAGCGGGGCGTCCTACGAGCAGTACTTC. It encodes CSAPSGASYEQYF.

This clonotype was counted ten times or more. The chain employs TRBV12-3 or TRBV12-4 and TRBJ1-5; D not certain. CDR3 length equals 12 residues. Trimming took 1 base from V and 6 from J, leaving 4 bases between them. The CDR3 here is CASSLEIQPQHF. The CDR3 coding sequence is TGTGCCAGCAGTTTAGAAATTCAGCCCCAGCATTTT.

This clonotype has a count of ten or more. The gene calls are TRBV14 and TRBJ1-3; D remains ambiguous. V was shortened by 4 bases and J by 0 bases, with 13 bases between the two germline ends. Germline V lookup: CDR1 SGHDN, CDR2 FVKESK. This CDR3 has 16 amino acids. The CDR3 is CASSLLGDNSGNTIYF. CDR3 sequence (DNA): TGTGCCAGCAGCCTCCTCGGAGACAACTCTGGAAACACCATATATTTT.

This clonotype was observed at least ten times. The gene calls are TRBV20-1 and TRBJ1-4, with 8 bases lining up with TRBD1. Germline V CDR1 and CDR2: DFQATT, SNEGSKA (reference sequence). The V and J ends lost 6 bases and 6 bases, in that order; junction bases with no gene match: 6. This CDR3 comprises 13 residues. Here the CDR3 DNA reads TGCAGTGCGTCAACAGGGGGTTATGAAAAACTGTTTTTT. Translated, it gives CSASTGGYEKLFF.

This clonotype was detected many times. The V gene is TRBV7-2, the J gene TRBJ2-5; D gene unclear. The CDR3 runs to 15 residues. V lost 8 bases to trimming and J lost 1 base, with 17 bases between them. The V gene's germline CDR1 is SGHTA and CDR2 FQGNSA. CDR3: CASRSPRMSQETQYF. CDR3 coding DNA: TGTGCCAGCCGAAGCCCCAGGATGAGCCAAGAGACCCAGTACTTC.

At least ten counts were recorded for this clonotype. CDR3 bases: TGTGCCAGCTCAAGCACACCCATGAACACTGAAGCTTTCTTT. Its translation: CASSSTPMNTEAFF. The chain uses TRBV18 and TRBJ1-1; D ambiguous. V was clipped by 5 bases and J by 0 bases, with 10 bases between them. CDR3 length: 14 amino acids. Germline-derived CDR1 and CDR2 are KGHSH and LQKENI.